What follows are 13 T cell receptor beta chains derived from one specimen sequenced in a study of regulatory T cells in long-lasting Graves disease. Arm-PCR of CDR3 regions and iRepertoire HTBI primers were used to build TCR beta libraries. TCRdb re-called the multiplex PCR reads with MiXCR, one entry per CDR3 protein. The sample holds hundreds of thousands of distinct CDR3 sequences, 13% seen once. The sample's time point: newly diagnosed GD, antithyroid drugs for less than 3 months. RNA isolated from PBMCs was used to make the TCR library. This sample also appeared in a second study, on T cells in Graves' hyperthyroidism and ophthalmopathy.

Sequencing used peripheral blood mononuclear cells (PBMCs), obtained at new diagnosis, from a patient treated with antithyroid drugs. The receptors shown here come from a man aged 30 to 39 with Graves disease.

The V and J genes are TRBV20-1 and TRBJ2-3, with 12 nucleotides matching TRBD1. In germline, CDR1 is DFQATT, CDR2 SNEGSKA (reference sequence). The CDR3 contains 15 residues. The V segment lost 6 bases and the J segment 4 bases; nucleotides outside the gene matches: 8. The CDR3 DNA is TGCAGTGCACTACCGGGACAGGGGGCGTCAGATACGCAGTATTTT. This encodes CSALPGQGASDTQYF.

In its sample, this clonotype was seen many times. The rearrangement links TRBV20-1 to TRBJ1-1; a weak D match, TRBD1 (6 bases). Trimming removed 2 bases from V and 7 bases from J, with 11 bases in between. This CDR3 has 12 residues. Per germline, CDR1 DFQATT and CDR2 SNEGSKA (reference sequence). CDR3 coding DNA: TGCAGTGCTAGATACGGGGGCAGTGAAGCTTTCTTT. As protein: CSARYGGSEAFF.

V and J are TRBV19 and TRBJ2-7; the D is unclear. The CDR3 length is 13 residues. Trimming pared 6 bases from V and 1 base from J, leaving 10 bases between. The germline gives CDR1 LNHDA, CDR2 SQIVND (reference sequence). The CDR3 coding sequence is TGTGCCAGTAGCCAGACACAATCCTACGAGCAGTACTTC. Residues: CASSQTQSYEQYF.

The DNA of the CDR3 is TGTGCCAGCAGCAGGACAGTTTCTTTCGAGCAGTACTTC. Its translation is CASSRTVSFEQYF. This chain connects TRBV27 to TRBJ2-7; a possible D gene is TRBD1 (6 bases). The CDR3 sequence is 13 residues long. CDR1 is MNHEY and CDR2 is SMNVEV in the germline V gene (reference sequence). Trimming took off 6 bases at V and 6 bases at J, with 15 bases between the two ends.

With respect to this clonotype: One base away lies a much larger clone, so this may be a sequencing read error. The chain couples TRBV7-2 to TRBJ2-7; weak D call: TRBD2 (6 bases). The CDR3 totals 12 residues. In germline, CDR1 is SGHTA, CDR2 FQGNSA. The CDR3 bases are TGTGCCGGCAGCTTAGCGCGGAGGGATCAGTACTTC. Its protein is CAGSLARRDQYF.

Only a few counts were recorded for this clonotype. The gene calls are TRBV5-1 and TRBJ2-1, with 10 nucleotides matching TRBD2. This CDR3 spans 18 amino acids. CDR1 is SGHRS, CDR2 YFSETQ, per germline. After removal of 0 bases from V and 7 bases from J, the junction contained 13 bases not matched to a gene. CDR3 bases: TGCGCCAGCAGCTTGGCCTTACCTAGCGGGAGTTCGGGGAATGAGCAGTTCTTC. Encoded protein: CASSLALPSGSSGNEQFF.

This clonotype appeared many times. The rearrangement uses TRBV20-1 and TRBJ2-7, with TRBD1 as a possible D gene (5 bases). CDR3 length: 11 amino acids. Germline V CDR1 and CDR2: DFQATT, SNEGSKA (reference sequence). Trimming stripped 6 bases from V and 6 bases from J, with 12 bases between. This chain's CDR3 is CSATWGREQYF. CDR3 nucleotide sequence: TGCAGTGCAACCTGGGGCCGCGAGCAGTACTTC.

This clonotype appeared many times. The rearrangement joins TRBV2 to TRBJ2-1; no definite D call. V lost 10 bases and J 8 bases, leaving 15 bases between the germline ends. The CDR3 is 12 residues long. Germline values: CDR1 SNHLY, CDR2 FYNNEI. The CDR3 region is CAILSGGDEQFF. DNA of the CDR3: TGTGCCATCCTTTCAGGCGGCGATGAGCAGTTCTTC. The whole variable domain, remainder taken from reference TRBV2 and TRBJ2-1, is EPEVTQTPSHQVTQMGQEVILRCVPISNHLYFYWYRQILGQKVEFLVSFYNNEISEKSEIFDDQFSVERPDGSNFTLKIRSTKLEDSAMYFCAILSGGDEQFFGPGTRLTVL.

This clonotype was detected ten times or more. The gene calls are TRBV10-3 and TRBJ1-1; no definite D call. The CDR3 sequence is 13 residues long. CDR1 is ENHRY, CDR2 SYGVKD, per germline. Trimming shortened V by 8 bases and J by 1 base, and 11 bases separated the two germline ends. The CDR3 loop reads CAIAPGGNTEAFF. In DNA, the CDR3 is TGTGCCATCGCCCCCGGTGGGAACACTGAAGCTTTCTTT.

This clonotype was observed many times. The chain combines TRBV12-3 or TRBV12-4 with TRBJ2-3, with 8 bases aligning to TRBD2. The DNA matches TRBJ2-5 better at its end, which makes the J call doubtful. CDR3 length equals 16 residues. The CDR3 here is CASSSLGSSGGKTQYF. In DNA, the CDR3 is TGTGCCAGCAGTTCCCTAGGTTCCAGCGGGGGAAAGACCCAGTACTTC.

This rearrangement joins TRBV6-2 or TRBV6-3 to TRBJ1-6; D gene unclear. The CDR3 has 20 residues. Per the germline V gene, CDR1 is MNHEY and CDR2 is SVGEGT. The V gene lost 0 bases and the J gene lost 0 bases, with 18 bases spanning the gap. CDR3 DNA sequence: TGTGCCAGCAGTTACTCGGGCAGACCAACCTCCAGCTCCTATAATTCACCCCTCCACTTT. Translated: CASSYSGRPTSSSYNSPLHF.

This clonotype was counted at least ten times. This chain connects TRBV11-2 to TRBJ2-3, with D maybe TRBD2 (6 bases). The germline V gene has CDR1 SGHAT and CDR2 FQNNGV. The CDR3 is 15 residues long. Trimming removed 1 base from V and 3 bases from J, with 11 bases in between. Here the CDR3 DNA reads TGTGCCAGCAGCTTAGTGGGACTGGATACAGATACGCAGTATTTT. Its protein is CASSLVGLDTDTQYF.

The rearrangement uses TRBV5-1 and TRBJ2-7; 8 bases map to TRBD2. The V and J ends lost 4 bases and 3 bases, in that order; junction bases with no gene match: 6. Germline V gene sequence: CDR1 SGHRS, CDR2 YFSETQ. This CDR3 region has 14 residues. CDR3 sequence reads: CASSVRLAGYEQYF. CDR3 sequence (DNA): TGCGCCAGCAGCGTGAGGCTAGCGGGCTACGAGCAGTACTTC.